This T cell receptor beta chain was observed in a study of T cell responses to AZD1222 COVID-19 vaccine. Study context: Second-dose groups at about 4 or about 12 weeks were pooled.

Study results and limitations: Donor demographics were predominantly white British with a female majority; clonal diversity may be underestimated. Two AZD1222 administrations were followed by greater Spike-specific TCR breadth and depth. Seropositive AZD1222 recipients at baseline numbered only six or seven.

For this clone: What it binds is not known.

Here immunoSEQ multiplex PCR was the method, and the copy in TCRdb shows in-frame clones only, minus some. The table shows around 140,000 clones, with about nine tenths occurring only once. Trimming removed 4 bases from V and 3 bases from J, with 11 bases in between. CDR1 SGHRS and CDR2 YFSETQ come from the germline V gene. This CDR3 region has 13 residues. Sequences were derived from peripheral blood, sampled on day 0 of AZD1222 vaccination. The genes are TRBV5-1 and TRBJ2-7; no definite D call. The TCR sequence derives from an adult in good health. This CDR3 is CASSIDRLYEQYF. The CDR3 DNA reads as TGCGCCAGCAGCATCGATCGTCTCTACGAGCAGTACTTC.